One sample yielded the 17 T cell receptor beta chains listed below, sequenced in a study of shared clonotypes between healthy human individuals. Sequencing was performed with immunoSEQ multiplex PCR; in TCRdb, only in-frame clones are kept and a portion is missing. The sample has 2 million to 2.5 million clones, about 92% seen once; the top ten hold 0.3% to 0.4%. Source material: naive CD4+ T cells from PBMCs. Subset defined: CD45RA+ positively selected. All receptors come from a man aged 18-30 years in good health. Some clones in this sample may be carry-over from other donors' samples.

This clone occurred a few times. Other DNA variants within this sample encode the same CDR3. This sequence joins TRBV30 and TRBJ2-3; D gene uncertain. Trimming left V 0 bases short and J 3 bases short, with 4 bases between. The germline V gene has CDR1 GTSNPN and CDR2 SVGIG (reference sequence). This CDR3 has 12 amino acids. CDR3 region: CAWSVLTDTQYF. CDR3 bases: TGTGCCTGGAGTGTACTTACAGATACGCAGTATTTT.

The chain carries TRBV25-1 and TRBJ2-5; D tentatively fits TRBD1 or TRBD2 (5 bases each). The CDR3 contains 14 residues. CDR1 is MGHDK and CDR2 is SYGVNS in the germline V gene. The germline V and J ends were trimmed by 3 bases and 4 bases, with 12 bases remaining between them. The DNA of the CDR3 is TGTGCCAGCAGTGAGGGGACGGCTACAGAGACCCAGTACTTC. This translates into CASSEGTATETQYF.

This clone has only one observation. This chain connects TRBV5-1 to TRBJ1-4; tentatively, D is TRBD1 (5 bases). In germline, CDR1 is SGHRS, CDR2 YFSETQ. This CDR3 comprises 13 residues. The V end was cut by 6 bases, the J end by 3 bases, with 9 bases between. CDR3: CASNTGANEKLFF. The CDR3, as DNA: TGCGCCAGCAACACAGGAGCTAATGAAAAACTGTTTTTT.

The V and J genes are TRBV2 and TRBJ2-3; 12 bases align to TRBD2. From germline, CDR1 is SNHLY and CDR2 FYNNEI. J lost 5 bases, V lost 6 bases, and 9 bases had no gene match. The CDR3 length is 16 residues. CDR3 sequence (DNA): TGTGCCAGCAGCTACAGACTAGCGGGAGTTGAAGATACGCAGTATTTT. Protein: CASSYRLAGVEDTQYF.

The chain combines TRBV4-1 with TRBJ2-1; 11 bases align to TRBD2. Trimming at V came to 4 bases and at J to 0 bases, leaving 8 bases not matched to a gene. CDR1 is MGHRA and CDR2 is YSYEKL in the germline V gene. CDR3 length: 18 residues. In nucleotides, the CDR3 is TGCGCCAGCAGCCCGGGACTAGCGGTATCGAGCTCCTACAATGAGCAGTTCTTC. Its protein is CASSPGLAVSSSYNEQFF.

The chain employs TRBV9 and TRBJ2-7; TRBD1 agrees at 7 bases. The J segment lost 0 bases and the V segment lost 4 bases, leaving 7 bases of the junction unmatched. There are 15 residues in the CDR3. Germline V gene sequence: CDR1 SGDLS, CDR2 YYNGEE. In DNA form, the CDR3 reads TGTGCCAGCAGCTACTGGGACAGCCCCTCCTACGAGCAGTACTTC. Translating it yields CASSYWDSPSYEQYF.

The CDR3 region has the DNA TGTGCCAGTAGTATAGCGGGACTAGCGGGGCCATCCGGGCAGTACTTC. Translated, it gives CASSIAGLAGPSGQYF. This chain links TRBV19 with TRBJ2-7; 13 positions match TRBD2. Trimming took 1 base from V and 9 from J; bases not matched to a gene: 9. This CDR3 is built from 16 residues. Looked up from germline, CDR1 is LNHDA and CDR2 is SQIVND (reference sequence).

The chain carries TRBV11-2 and TRBJ1-2, with TRBD1 matching 7 bases. Germline values: CDR1 SGHAT, CDR2 FQNNGV. This CDR3 is 15 amino acids long. Unmatched junction bases numbered 7, after V lost 3 bases and J lost 3 bases. CDR3 DNA: TGTGCCAGCAGCTTCATTGGCGACAGGGACTATGGCTACACCTTC. It codes for CASSFIGDRDYGYTF.

The V call is TRBV5-1, the J call TRBJ2-7; TRBD1 aligns across 9 bases. The CDR3 length is 15 residues. CDR1 SGHRS and CDR2 YFSETQ come from the germline V gene. Trimming took 4 bases from V and 5 from J; bases not matched to a gene: 10. The CDR3 here is CASSATTGGEDEQYF. The CDR3 DNA reads TGCGCCAGCAGCGCGACAACAGGGGGCGAGGACGAGCAGTACTTC.

The chain recombines TRBV11-2 with TRBJ2-7; TRBD1 matches at 8 bases. The length of the CDR3 is 14 residues. Per the germline V gene, CDR1 is SGHAT and CDR2 is FQNNGV. The junction had 9 bases not matched to a gene; V was cut back by 4 bases and J by 7 bases. The CDR3 here is CASSWETGVEEQYF. CDR3 DNA: TGTGCCAGCAGCTGGGAGACAGGGGTCGAAGAGCAGTACTTC.

The chain combines TRBV6-6 with TRBJ1-5; 10 nucleotides match TRBD1. The CDR3 is made up of 15 amino acids. Germline V lookup: CDR1 MNHNY, CDR2 SVGAGI (reference sequence). J gave up 2 bases and V 6 bases, and 4 bases lay outside the gene matches. For the CDR3, the DNA is TGTGCCAGCAGCCGCGACAGGGGGCGCAATCAGCCCCAGCATTTT. Amino acids: CASSRDRGRNQPQHF.

V is TRBV6-6 and J is TRBJ1-2; D not resolved. The CDR3 spans 12 residues. V was shortened by 0 bases and J by 6 bases, with 5 bases between the two germline ends. Per germline, CDR1 MNHNY and CDR2 SVGAGI (reference sequence). CDR3 nucleotide sequence: TGTGCCAGCAGTTACTCGCCGGATGGCTACACCTTC. Protein product: CASSYSPDGYTF.

The chain has TRBV27 and TRBJ2-3, with no clear D. This CDR3 spans 12 amino acids. V was shortened by 2 bases and J by 8 bases, with 8 bases between the two germline ends. CDR1 MNHEY and CDR2 SMNVEV come from the germline V gene (reference sequence). The CDR3 coding sequence is TGTGCCAGCAGTTTAAGGGTGGGTACGCAGTATTTT. Protein product: CASSLRVGTQYF.

This sequence joins TRBV7-2 and TRBJ2-5; D perhaps matches TRBD2 (5 bases). Per the germline V gene, CDR1 is SGHTA and CDR2 is FQGNSA. The CDR3 runs 14 residues. V lost 1 base, J lost 5 bases, and 11 bases lay in between. The CDR3 loop reads CASSLGSRGETQYF. In nucleotides, the CDR3 is TGTGCCAGCAGCTTAGGAAGTAGAGGGGAGACCCAGTACTTC.

The genes are TRBV14 and TRBJ2-1; 8 bases are a match to TRBD2. Losses at the gene ends were 2 bases for V and 9 bases for J; bases not matched to a gene: 9. Germline CDR1 SGHDN, CDR2 FVKESK. This CDR3 region has 15 residues. The CDR3 here is CASSQLWGGGFEQFF. The DNA for the CDR3 is TGTGCCAGCAGCCAACTCTGGGGCGGGGGGTTTGAGCAGTTCTTC.

V and J are TRBV12-5 and TRBJ2-1; 9 bases line up with TRBD1. Trimming removed 5 bases from V and 5 bases from J; junction bases left unmatched: 4. This CDR3 region has 14 residues. Germline CDR1 is LGHNT and CDR2 is FRNRAP. This CDR3 is CASGARTGDNEQFF. DNA of the CDR3: TGTGCTAGTGGTGCTCGGACAGGGGACAATGAGCAGTTCTTC. The whole variable domain, filled in from reference TRBV12-5 and TRBJ2-1, reads DARVTQTPRHKVTEMGQEVTMRCQPILGHNTVFWYRQTMMQGLELLAYFRNRAPLDDSGMPKDRFSAEMPDATLATLKIQPSEPRDSAVYFCASGARTGDNEQFFGPGTRLTVL.

The chain combines TRBV6-6 with TRBJ1-1; the D gene is possibly TRBD1 (5 bases). The germline V gene encodes CDR1 MNHNY and CDR2 SVGAGI (reference sequence). The CDR3 extends over 13 amino acids. V lost 5 bases and J 1 base, leaving 8 bases between the germline ends. The CDR3 here is CASSRGQNTEAFF. As DNA, the CDR3 is TGTGCCAGCAGTCGCGGACAGAACACTGAAGCTTTCTTT.